One and the same sample provided the 27 T cell receptor beta chains below, sequenced in a study of blood T cell repertoires in COVID-19. Here immunoSEQ multiplex PCR was the method, and the copy in TCRdb shows in-frame clones only, minus some. The profile covers about 230,000 clones, with about 90% appearing a single time and 12% taken by the ten largest. The sequenced material came from peripheral blood. All receptors come from a woman aged 18 to 35 who had recovered from COVID-19.

The gene calls are TRBV7-3 and TRBJ2-7, with TRBD1 identical over 7 bases. Germline loops: CDR1 SGHTA, CDR2 FQGTGA. The CDR3 loop spans 16 amino acids. V shed 5 bases, J shed 1 base, and the junction held 11 bases outside the gene matches. The CDR3 DNA reads as TGTGCCAGCAGCCCTCCTGGGCAGGGGGTTTCCTACGAGCAGTACTTC. Translated, it gives CASSPPGQGVSYEQYF.

The chain has TRBV5-1 and TRBJ2-3; TRBD1 matches at 7 bases. CDR3 size: 17 residues. Germline CDR1 SGHRS, CDR2 YFSETQ. V shed 4 bases, J shed 2 bases, and the junction held 13 bases outside the gene matches. As DNA, the CDR3 is TGCGCCAGCAGCCCCTTTAGTGGCAGGGGGTTCACAGATACGCAGTATTTT. Its translation is CASSPFSGRGFTDTQYF.

In its sample, this clone was seen once. V is TRBV29-1 and J is TRBJ2-7; possible D gene TRBD1, 6 bases. The V end was cut by 5 bases, the J end by 2 bases, with 13 bases between. The germline CDR1 and CDR2 sequences are SQVTM and ANQGSEA. The CDR3 has 13 amino acids. The CDR3 here is CSVTRDTTYEQYF. The CDR3 DNA follows: TGCAGCGTTACACGGGACACCACCTACGAGCAGTACTTC.

The chain joins TRBV7-9 to TRBJ2-2; 8 bases match TRBD1. The CDR3 consists of 13 residues. Germline values: CDR1 SEHNR, CDR2 FQNEAQ (reference sequence). Trimming at V came to 10 bases and at J to 7 bases, leaving 8 bases not matched to a gene. DNA of the CDR3: TGTGCCACCGCGGACAGGGTAGACGGGGAGCTGTTTTTT. It yields the protein CATADRVDGELFF.

This chain connects TRBV19 to TRBJ2-5, with D maybe TRBD2 (5 bases). There are 15 residues in the CDR3. Trimming took 7 bases from V and 3 from J, leaving 18 bases between them. CDR1 and CDR2 (germline): LNHDA, SQIVND (reference sequence). The CDR3 DNA follows: TGTGCCAGTACCTCCCCGGGGAGCGTGAAAGAGACCCAGTACTTC. This codes for CASTSPGSVKETQYF.

J is TRBJ2-1 and V is TRBV4-1; D remains unclear. The CDR3 length is 14 residues. Germline V gene data show CDR1 as MGHRA and CDR2 as YSYEKL. Trimming removed 0 bases from V and 3 bases from J, with 6 bases in between. The CDR3 nucleotides read TGCGCCAGCAGCCAAGAGCGGATCTACAATGAGCAGTTCTTC. It translates to CASSQERIYNEQFF.

J is TRBJ2-7 and V is TRBV29-1; the match to TRBD1 covers 8 bases. V lost 3 bases and J lost 1; bases outside the gene matches: 5. The CDR3 contains 14 residues. Per the germline V gene, CDR1 is SQVTM and CDR2 is ANQGSEA. The CDR3 reads CSVDPGQGSYEQYF. CDR3 nucleotide sequence: TGCAGCGTTGACCCAGGACAGGGATCCTACGAGCAGTACTTC.

The J gene is TRBJ1-2, the V gene TRBV2; D is possibly TRBD1 (6 bases). The CDR3 has 15 residues. Germline V gene sequence: CDR1 SNHLY, CDR2 FYNNEI. The V end lost 0 bases, the J end lost 6 bases, and 14 bases lay between the germline ends. The CDR3 protein is CASSEALLSGDGYTF. CDR3 nucleotides: TGTGCCAGCAGTGAAGCGCTTCTGTCAGGGGATGGCTACACCTTC.

Here the CDR3 reads CASSASGSPVNEQFF. In DNA, the CDR3 is TGTGCCAGCAGCGCGAGCGGGAGTCCCGTCAATGAGCAGTTCTTC. This chain uses TRBV9 with TRBJ2-1, with 8 nucleotides matching TRBD2. The length of the CDR3 is 15 residues. Germline V CDR1 and CDR2: SGDLS, YYNGEE. V lost 3 bases to trimming and J lost 6 bases; unmatched junction nucleotides: 8.

The genes are TRBV7-3 and TRBJ2-1, with TRBD2 identical over 13 bases. CDR3 length: 20 residues. Per the germline V gene, CDR1 is SGHTA and CDR2 is FQGTGA. The V segment lost 3 bases and the J segment 3 bases; nucleotides outside the gene matches: 14. DNA of the CDR3: TGTGCCAGCAGCTTGACTAGCGGGAGGCCTGGGGTCCGGGTCTACAATGAGCAGTTCTTC. This encodes CASSLTSGRPGVRVYNEQFF.

Regarding this clone: Other DNA sequences of this sample code for an identical CDR3. This rearrangement joins TRBV27 to TRBJ2-7, with 7 bases that match TRBD2. CDR3 size: 13 residues. Germline assignment: CDR1 MNHEY and CDR2 SMNVEV (reference sequence). Trimming cost V 3 bases and J 3 bases; bases outside gene matches: 2. CDR3 amino acids: CASSLGGGYEQYF. CDR3 coding DNA: TGTGCCAGCAGTTTGGGCGGGGGCTACGAGCAGTACTTC.

V gene TRBV19 combines with J gene TRBJ2-1, with 9 bases lining up with TRBD1. Germline CDR1 reads LNHDA; CDR2 reads SQIVND (reference sequence). This CDR3 region has 15 residues. V lost 7 bases, J lost 4 bases, and 8 bases stayed unmatched. In nucleotides, the CDR3 is TGTGCCAGTAAGGGCGTGGACAGGGGATACAATGAGCAGTTCTTC. Encoded protein: CASKGVDRGYNEQFF.

This chain uses TRBV6-6 with TRBJ1-1; TRBD1 matches 12 bases. The germline gives CDR1 MNHNY, CDR2 SVGAGI (reference sequence). CDR3 length equals 16 residues. The V segment lost 6 bases and the J segment 11 bases; nucleotides outside the gene matches: 16. CDR3 residues: CASRRRDRGRVSEAFF. DNA for the CDR3: TGTGCCAGCAGACGCCGGGACAGGGGGCGCGTTTCCGAGGCTTTCTTT.

The chain recombines TRBV5-1 with TRBJ2-3; 7 nucleotides agree with TRBD2. J gave up 4 bases and V 0 bases, and 17 bases lay outside the gene matches. From germline, CDR1 is SGHRS and CDR2 YFSETQ. CDR3 length: 19 residues. CDR3 bases: TGCGCCAGCAGCTTGGACCGCGGGAGATGGGGGTGGGATTCAGATACGCAGTATTTT. This encodes CASSLDRGRWGWDSDTQYF.

The chain uses TRBV5-8 and TRBJ2-1, with unresolved D. This CDR3 is built from 17 residues. The V end lost 3 bases, the J end lost 3 bases, and 19 bases lay between the germline ends. CDR1 SGHTS and CDR2 YDEGEE come from the germline V gene. This CDR3 reads CASSSNPISGGYNEQFF. CDR3 DNA sequence: TGTGCCAGCAGCTCGAACCCTATCTCCGGTGGCTACAATGAGCAGTTCTTC.

CDR3 DNA sequence: TGTGCCAGCAGCTTGGGCGCCAGGGGAGGGGATCAGCCCCAGCATTTT. Protein product: CASSLGARGGDQPQHF. The chain combines TRBV5-6 with TRBJ1-5; tentatively, D is TRBD1 (6 bases). V lost 0 bases and J lost 5, with 15 bases in between. Germline V gives CDR1 SGHDT, CDR2 YYEEEE. CDR3 length equals 16 residues.

The rearrangement joins TRBV19 to TRBJ1-1; 7 bases line up with TRBD1. The junction had 13 bases not matched to a gene; V was cut back by 8 bases and J by 4 bases. Germline-derived CDR1 and CDR2 are LNHDA and SQIVND (reference sequence). The CDR3 has 15 amino acids. CDR3 nucleotides: TGTGCCAGTTCCTCCGGGACAGTACCTTTCACTGAAGCTTTCTTT. Translated: CASSSGTVPFTEAFF.

The CDR3 nucleotides are TGTGCCAGCAGTTTAGTCGGGTTCTTAGAGACCCAGTACTTC. Encoded protein: CASSLVGFLETQYF. The gene calls are TRBV27 and TRBJ2-5; D is undetermined. This CDR3 comprises 14 residues. Germline CDR1 reads MNHEY; CDR2 reads SMNVEV (reference sequence). V dropped 2 bases and J dropped 4 bases, with 11 bases sitting between them.

The genes are TRBV6-5 and TRBJ2-7, with 11 bases identical to TRBD1. The germline V gene has CDR1 MNHEY and CDR2 SVGAGI. V shed 0 bases and J 6 bases; nucleotides not matched to a gene: 4. This CDR3 has 15 amino acids. The CDR3 coding sequence is TGTGCCAGCAGTTACTCGGGGACAGGGGGACGCGAGCAGTACTTC. Amino acid sequence: CASSYSGTGGREQYF.

The genes are TRBV12-3 or TRBV12-4 and TRBJ2-3; D not resolved. The V end was cut by 3 bases, the J end by 4 bases, with 8 bases between. The CDR3 has 13 amino acids. The CDR3 loop reads CASSFLDPDTQYF. For the CDR3, the DNA is TGTGCCAGCAGTTTCCTAGACCCAGATACGCAGTATTTT.

V usage is TRBV27 and J usage is TRBJ2-3; 7 bases align to TRBD2. This CDR3 is built from 16 residues. Germline trimming cut 5 bases from V and 1 base from J; bases unmatched to any gene: 9. Germline values: CDR1 MNHEY, CDR2 SMNVEV (reference sequence). This CDR3 is CASSPSLAERTDTQYF. The CDR3 coding sequence is TGTGCCAGCAGTCCTTCCCTAGCGGAACGCACAGATACGCAGTATTTT.

The V gene is TRBV6-5, the J gene TRBJ2-1, with 8 bases aligning to TRBD1. Per germline, CDR1 MNHEY and CDR2 SVGAGI. After removal of 6 bases from V and 4 bases from J, the junction contained 2 bases not matched to a gene. CDR3 size: 13 residues. The DNA for the CDR3 is TGTGCCAGCAGACAGGGGGGATACAATGAGCAGTTCTTC. Translating it yields CASRQGGYNEQFF.

The gene calls are TRBV27 and TRBJ2-5, with D tentatively TRBD2 (6 bases). CDR3 length: 15 amino acids. Trimming cost V 3 bases and J 7 bases, with 18 bases left between them. The germline V gene has CDR1 MNHEY and CDR2 SMNVEV (reference sequence). CDR3 nucleotide sequence: TGTGCCAGCAGTTTGGTGGCTAGGAGGGAAGGGACCCAGTACTTC. Protein product: CASSLVARREGTQYF.

The genes are TRBV5-1 and TRBJ1-2; D is unresolved. The germline CDR1 and CDR2 sequences are SGHRS and YFSETQ. V lost 3 bases and J lost 7, with 13 bases in between. The CDR3 contains 13 residues. CDR3 bases: TGCGCCAGCAGCTCGGCAGGTTCTGGTGGCTACACCTTC. It encodes CASSSAGSGGYTF.

The chain couples TRBV14 to TRBJ1-3, with 8 positions matching TRBD1. The CDR3 is made up of 15 amino acids. Losses at the gene ends were 4 bases for V and 0 bases for J; bases not matched to a gene: 2. CDR1 SGHDN and CDR2 FVKESK come from the germline V gene. The DNA for the CDR3 is TGTGCCAGCAGCCGGGGACAGGACTCTGGAAACACCATATATTTT. This sequence encodes CASSRGQDSGNTIYF. Supplemented by reference TRBV14 and TRBJ1-3, the full variable domain reads EAGVTQFPSHSVIEKGQTVTLRCDPISGHDNLYWYRRVMGKEIKFLLHFVKESKQDESGMPNNRFLAERTGGTYSTLKVQPAELEDSGVYFCASSRGQDSGNTIYFGEGSWLTVV.

The gene calls are TRBV28 and TRBJ1-3, with D perhaps TRBD1 (5 bases). Per germline, CDR1 MDHEN and CDR2 SYDVKM. This CDR3 is built from 15 residues. The ends were cut back, 8 bases at V and 0 bases at J, with 14 bases in the middle. CDR3 amino acids: CASGSGLHSGNTIYF. The CDR3 DNA reads TGTGCCAGCGGATCGGGACTGCACTCTGGAAACACCATATATTTT.

The chain joins TRBV5-1 to TRBJ2-7, with 10 bases lining up with TRBD1. Germline-derived CDR1 and CDR2 are SGHRS and YFSETQ. V dropped 4 bases and J dropped 5; count of bases not matched to a gene: 6. The CDR3 has 14 amino acids. The CDR3 protein is CASSTWTGGDEQYF. CDR3 coding DNA: TGCGCCAGCAGCACATGGACAGGGGGAGACGAGCAGTACTTC.